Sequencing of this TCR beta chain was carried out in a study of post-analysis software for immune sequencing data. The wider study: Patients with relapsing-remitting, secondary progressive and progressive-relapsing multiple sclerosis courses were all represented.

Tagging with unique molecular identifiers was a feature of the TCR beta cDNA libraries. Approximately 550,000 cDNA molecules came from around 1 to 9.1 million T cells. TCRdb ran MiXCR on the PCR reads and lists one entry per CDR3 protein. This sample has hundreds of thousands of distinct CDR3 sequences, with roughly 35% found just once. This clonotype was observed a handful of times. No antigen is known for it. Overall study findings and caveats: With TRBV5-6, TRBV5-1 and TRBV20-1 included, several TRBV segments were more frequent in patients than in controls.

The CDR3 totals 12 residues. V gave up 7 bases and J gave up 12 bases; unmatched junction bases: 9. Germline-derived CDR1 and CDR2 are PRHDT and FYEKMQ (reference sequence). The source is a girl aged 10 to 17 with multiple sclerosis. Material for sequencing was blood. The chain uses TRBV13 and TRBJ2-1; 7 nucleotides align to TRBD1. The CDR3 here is CASTSGGYGQFF. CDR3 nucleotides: TGTGCCAGCACCTCAGGGGGATATGGGCAGTTCTTC. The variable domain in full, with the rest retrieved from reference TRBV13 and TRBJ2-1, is AAGVIQSPRHLIKEKRETATLKCYPIPRHDTVYWYQQGPGQDPQFLISFYEKMQSDKGSIPDRFSAQQFSDYHSELNMSSLELGDSALYFCASTSGGYGQFFGPGTRLTVL.